The 14 T cell receptor beta chains given below trace back to one sample, sequenced in a study of OX40 agonist ivuxolimab in advanced cancers. The repertoire was sequenced with immunoSEQ multiplex PCR; TCRdb's copy has only in-frame clones and lacks some. Of about 77,000 clones listed, under 90% are singletons. The source was CD4+ or CD8+ T cells sorted from blood, collected in a trial of the OX40 agonist ivuxolimab. Every receptor here comes from an adult with an advanced solid tumor such as melanoma, head and neck, liver or kidney cancer.

The V call is TRBV5-1, the J call TRBJ2-3; 8 bases line up with TRBD2. The length of the CDR3 is 16 residues. The germline V gene has CDR1 SGHRS and CDR2 YFSETQ. V dropped 0 bases and J dropped 1; count of bases not matched to a gene: 4. CDR3 DNA: TGCGCCAGCAGCTTGGCCGTTAGCGGGGGCACAGATACGCAGTATTTT. Amino acids: CASSLAVSGGTDTQYF.

This chain uses TRBV5-1 with TRBJ2-7, with a possible D match to TRBD2 (6 bases). V was shortened by 0 bases and J by 7 bases, with 14 bases between the two germline ends. CDR3 length: 14 residues. The V gene's germline CDR1 is SGHRS and CDR2 YFSETQ. The DNA of the CDR3 is TGCGCCAGCAGCTTGGTCGGGACTCCGTGGGAGCAGTACTTC. It translates to CASSLVGTPWEQYF.

Here the CDR3 DNA reads TGTGCCAGCAGCCCCAGGGCGGACAATGAGCAGTTCTTC. This codes for CASSPRADNEQFF. The chain recombines TRBV11-3 with TRBJ2-1, with D perhaps TRBD1 (5 bases). Germline values: CDR1 SGHNT, CDR2 YENEEA. This CDR3 region has 13 residues. The germline V and J ends were trimmed by 5 bases and 5 bases, with 10 bases remaining between them.

The CDR3 DNA sequence: TGTGCCAGCAGGGTTGACAGGGTGCAAGAGGCTTTCTTT. Encoded protein: CASRVDRVQEAFF. The V call is TRBV7-2, the J call TRBJ1-1; 7 positions match TRBD1. CDR3 size: 13 residues. V trimming: 6 bases; J trimming: 11 bases; junction bases outside the gene matches: 12. CDR1 SGHTA and CDR2 FQGNSA come from the germline V gene.

The rearrangement joins TRBV5-1 to TRBJ2-7, with 7 bases fitting TRBD1. V dropped 0 bases and J dropped 2; count of bases not matched to a gene: 11. The CDR3 runs 17 residues. Germline assignment: CDR1 SGHRS and CDR2 YFSETQ. In DNA form, the CDR3 reads TGCGCCAGCAGCTTGGCAACCCCACAGGGGCTCACCTACGAGCAGTACTTC. Translation gives CASSLATPQGLTYEQYF.

J is TRBJ1-1 and V is TRBV19; TRBD1 matches at 8 bases. The CDR3 consists of 12 residues. Trimming removed 7 bases from V and 3 bases from J; junction bases left unmatched: 1. Germline loops: CDR1 LNHDA, CDR2 SQIVND (reference sequence). The CDR3 DNA sequence: TGTGCCAGTACGACAGGGGACACTGAAGCTTTCTTT. This translates into CASTTGDTEAFF.

This clone showed up just once. The gene calls are TRBV30 and TRBJ2-2, with a tentative D call TRBD1 (5 bases). V lost 2 bases and J 5 bases, leaving 12 bases between the germline ends. The CDR3 is 14 amino acids. The germline gives CDR1 GTSNPN, CDR2 SVGIG (reference sequence). This CDR3 reads CAWSPTTVTGELFF. The CDR3 DNA sequence: TGTGCCTGGAGTCCGACGACAGTTACCGGGGAGCTGTTTTTT. Together with reference TRBV30 and TRBJ2-2, the CDR3 gives the full variable domain: SQTIHQWPATLVQPVGSPLSLECTVEGTSNPNLYWYRQAAGRGLQLLFYSVGIGQISSEVPQNLSASRPQDRQFILSSKKLLLSDSGFYLCAWSPTTVTGELFFGEGSRLTVL.

The rearrangement links TRBV7-9 to TRBJ2-7, with TRBD2 as a possible D gene (7 bases). Germline CDR1 reads SEHNR; CDR2 reads FQNEAQ (reference sequence). This CDR3 comprises 15 residues. Between the trimmed V and J ends, which lost 7 bases and 0 bases, there was a span of 16 bases. The CDR3 here is CASIKGGASSYEQYF. The CDR3 nucleotides are TGTGCCAGCATCAAAGGGGGGGCTAGCTCCTACGAGCAGTACTTC. Full variable domain (missing parts from reference TRBV7-9 and TRBJ2-7): DTGVSQNPRHKITKRGQNVTFRCDPISEHNRLYWYRQTLGQGPEFLTYFQNEAQLEKSRLLSDRFSAERPKGSFSTLEIQRTEQGDSAMYLCASIKGGASSYEQYFGPGTRLTVT.

The chain combines TRBV7-9 with TRBJ1-2; D perhaps matches TRBD1 (5 bases). The germline CDR1 and CDR2 sequences are SEHNR and FQNEAQ (reference sequence). The CDR3 extends over 16 amino acids. Trimming cost V 2 bases and J 2 bases, with 15 bases left between them. CDR3 sequence (DNA): TGTGCCAGCAGCTTAACAGGCGCCAGGGAGAACTATGGCTACACCTTC. Amino acids: CASSLTGARENYGYTF.

The rearrangement uses TRBV5-1 and TRBJ2-5; no reliable D call. Germline CDR1 is SGHRS and CDR2 is YFSETQ. Trimming cost V 1 base and J 4 bases, with 8 bases left between them. The length of the CDR3 is 13 residues. CDR3 sequence: CASSLLVGETQYF. DNA for the CDR3: TGCGCCAGCAGCTTGTTAGTAGGAGAGACCCAGTACTTC.

The V and J genes are TRBV28 and TRBJ2-5; 7 positions match TRBD1. J gave up 4 bases and V 5 bases, and 7 bases lay outside the gene matches. The CDR3 is 14 residues long. CDR1 is MDHEN and CDR2 is SYDVKM in the germline V gene. The CDR3 here is CASSDGTARETQYF. The CDR3 coding sequence is TGTGCCAGCAGTGACGGGACAGCGAGAGAGACCCAGTACTTC.

This chain joins TRBV20-1 and TRBJ1-2; D uncertain. The germline V and J ends were trimmed by 4 bases and 4 bases, with 7 bases remaining between them. Germline values: CDR1 DFQATT, CDR2 SNEGSKA (reference sequence). The CDR3 totals 11 residues. The CDR3 spells CSATSGYGYTF. CDR3 nucleotides: TGCAGTGCTACTTCGGGCTATGGCTACACCTTC.

CDR3 coding DNA: TGTGCCAGCAGCCAGACAGGGGGTCCCTACGAGCAGTACTTC. This translates into CASSQTGGPYEQYF. The chain employs TRBV11-2 and TRBJ2-7; TRBD1 matches at 9 bases. This CDR3 has 14 amino acids. Germline values: CDR1 SGHAT, CDR2 FQNNGV. Unmatched junction bases numbered 4, after V lost 5 bases and J lost 2 bases.

The chain recombines TRBV6-5 with TRBJ2-5, with TRBD1 as a possible D gene (6 bases). V was trimmed by 2 bases and J by 2 bases, leaving 12 bases between them. The CDR3 loop spans 15 amino acids. Germline V CDR1 and CDR2: MNHEY, SVGAGI. The CDR3 sequence is CASSYRAGTQETQYF. In nucleotides, the CDR3 is TGTGCCAGCAGTTACCGGGCCGGGACACAAGAGACCCAGTACTTC.